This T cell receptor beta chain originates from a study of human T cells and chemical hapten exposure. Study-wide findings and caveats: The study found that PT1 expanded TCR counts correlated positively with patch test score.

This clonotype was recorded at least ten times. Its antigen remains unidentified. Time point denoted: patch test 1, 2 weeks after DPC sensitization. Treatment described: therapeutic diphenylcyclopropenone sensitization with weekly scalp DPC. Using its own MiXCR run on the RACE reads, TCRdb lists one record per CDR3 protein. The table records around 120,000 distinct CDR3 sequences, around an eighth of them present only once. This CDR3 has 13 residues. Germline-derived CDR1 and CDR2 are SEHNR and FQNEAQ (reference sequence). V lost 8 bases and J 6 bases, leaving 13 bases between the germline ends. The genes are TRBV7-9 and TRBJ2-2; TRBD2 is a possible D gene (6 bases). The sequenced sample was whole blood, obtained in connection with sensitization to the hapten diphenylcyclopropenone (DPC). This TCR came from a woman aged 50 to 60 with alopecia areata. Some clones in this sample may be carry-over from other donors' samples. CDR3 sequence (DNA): TGTGCCAGCCGGGAGCTACGTCCCGGGGAGCTGTTTTTT. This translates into CASRELRPGELFF.